These 23 T cell receptor beta chains were all obtained from the same sample, sequenced in a study of OX40 agonist ivuxolimab in advanced cancers. Profiled with immunoSEQ multiplex PCR; TCRdb holds only in-frame clones, not every one. The table shows about 68,000 clones, with approximately 83% occurring only once. The sequences come from CD4+ or CD8+ T cells sorted from blood, collected in a trial of the OX40 agonist ivuxolimab. These receptors originate from an adult with an advanced solid tumor such as melanoma, head and neck, liver or kidney cancer.

This chain connects TRBV18 to TRBJ1-1; no firm D call. V dropped 3 bases and J dropped 6 bases, with 20 bases sitting between them. Germline V CDR1 and CDR2: KGHSH, LQKENI. The CDR3 runs to 16 residues. The CDR3: CASSPLLKQSYAEAFF. The CDR3 DNA follows: TGTGCCAGCTCACCCCTACTAAAGCAGTCATACGCTGAAGCTTTCTTT. The full variable domain, completed using reference TRBV18 and TRBJ1-1, is NAGVMQNPRHLVRRRGQEARLRCSPMKGHSHVYWYRQLPEEGLKFMVYLQKENIIDESGMPKERFSAEFPKEGPSILRIQQVVRGDSAAYFCASSPLLKQSYAEAFFGQGTRLTVV.

This sequence joins TRBV6-5 and TRBJ1-1; no clear D gene. The CDR3 loop spans 12 amino acids. Between the trimmed V and J ends, which lost 6 bases and 8 bases, there was a span of 13 bases. Germline CDR1 reads MNHEY; CDR2 reads SVGAGI. The CDR3 bases are TGTGCCAGCAGAAGGATTGATAGAGAAGCTTTCTTT. It specifies CASRRIDREAFF.

This clone was observed a single time. This chain uses TRBV7-2 with TRBJ1-2; D call uncertain. The CDR3 consists of 14 residues. The V gene lost 0 bases and the J gene lost 5 bases, with 10 bases spanning the gap. Per the germline V gene, CDR1 is SGHTA and CDR2 is FQGNSA. The CDR3 is CASSLATRDYGYTF. The CDR3 bases are TGTGCCAGCAGCTTAGCGACACGGGATTATGGCTACACCTTC.

The chain carries TRBV28 and TRBJ2-7, with D possibly TRBD1 on 5 matching bases. V was cut by 6 bases and J by 3 bases, with 18 bases left in between. The CDR3 sequence is 15 residues long. Germline V gene sequence: CDR1 MDHEN, CDR2 SYDVKM. CDR3 in DNA: TGTGCCAGCAGCCCCCGGTTGGGGCAACGCTACGAGCAGTACTTC. Its protein is CASSPRLGQRYEQYF.

The chain recombines TRBV5-4 with TRBJ1-1; TRBD1 is a possible D gene (6 bases). The germline gives CDR1 SGHNT, CDR2 YYREEE (reference sequence). Deletions cut 6 bases from V and 6 bases from J, with 12 bases between. The length of the CDR3 is 12 residues. The CDR3 is CASNLRGAEAFF. In DNA, the CDR3 is TGTGCCAGCAACTTAAGGGGGGCTGAAGCTTTCTTT.

The V gene is TRBV28, the J gene TRBJ1-5; D call uncertain. The CDR3 has 15 amino acids. Germline V CDR1 and CDR2: MDHEN, SYDVKM. The germline V and J ends were trimmed by 2 bases and 0 bases, with 8 bases remaining between them. The CDR3 reads CASSLPAYSNQPQHF. For the CDR3, the DNA is TGTGCCAGCAGTTTACCGGCTTATAGCAATCAGCCCCAGCATTTT.

The V and J genes are TRBV11-2 and TRBJ2-7; D gene unclear. The V end was cut by 3 bases, the J end by 1 base, with 7 bases between. Looked up from germline, CDR1 is SGHAT and CDR2 is FQNNGV. The CDR3 spans 13 residues. In DNA, the CDR3 is TGTGCCAGCAGCTTGAGCCAATCCTACGAGCAGTACTTC. Translated, it gives CASSLSQSYEQYF. The full variable domain, with the rest looked up from reference TRBV11-2 and TRBJ2-7, is EAGVAQSPRYKIIEKRQSVAFWCNPISGHATLYWYQQILGQGPKLLIQFQNNGVVDDSQLPKDRFSAERLKGVDSTLKIQPAKLEDSAVYLCASSLSQSYEQYFGPGTRLTVT.

A few counts support this clone. CDR3 amino acids: CAISDIGQGSTYEQYF. CDR3 DNA: TGTGCCATCAGTGACATCGGACAGGGATCAACCTACGAGCAGTACTTC. The J gene is TRBJ2-7, the V gene TRBV10-3; TRBD1 aligns across 8 bases. CDR1 is ENHRY, CDR2 SYGVKD, per germline. The CDR3 runs 16 residues. V gave up 3 bases and J gave up 2 bases; unmatched junction bases: 9.

The V gene is TRBV10-2, the J gene TRBJ2-7; 7 bases fit TRBD1. The CDR3 is 13 amino acids. The germline gives CDR1 WSHSY, CDR2 SAAADI. After removal of 8 bases from V and 4 bases from J, the junction contained 8 bases not matched to a gene. DNA of the CDR3: TGCGCCAGCCACGAGACAGGGTGGTACGAGCAGTACTTC. Residues: CASHETGWYEQYF.

The rearrangement joins TRBV7-9 to TRBJ1-1; maybe TRBD1 (5 bases). From germline, CDR1 is SEHNR and CDR2 FQNEAQ (reference sequence). V was shortened by 3 bases and J by 6 bases, with 14 bases between the two germline ends. The CDR3 covers 14 residues. Here the CDR3 reads CASSFLPRDPEAFF. CDR3 in DNA: TGTGCCAGCAGCTTCCTCCCCAGGGACCCTGAAGCTTTCTTT.

The chain recombines TRBV4-2 with TRBJ2-3; 11 positions match TRBD2. Unmatched junction bases numbered 6, after V lost 4 bases and J lost 0 bases. CDR3 size: 17 residues. Germline CDR1 LGHNA, CDR2 YNFKEQ. DNA of the CDR3: TGTGCCAGCAGCCCGCATACTAGCGGGGGTAGCACAGATACGCAGTATTTT. Its protein is CASSPHTSGGSTDTQYF.

This chain connects TRBV25-1 to TRBJ2-4; the D gene could be TRBD1 or TRBD2 (5 bases each). Between the trimmed V and J ends, which lost 6 bases and 11 bases, there was a span of 20 bases. Germline V gene sequence: CDR1 MGHDK, CDR2 SYGVNS. This CDR3 is 14 amino acids long. The CDR3 DNA sequence: TGTGCCAGCAGCTCCGGGACCGCCAAAAATCTTCAGTACTTC. It is translated as CASSSGTAKNLQYF. Drawing the rest from reference TRBV25-1 and TRBJ2-4, the complete variable domain is EADIYQTPRYLVIGTGKKITLECSQTMGHDKMYWYQQDPGMELHLIHYSYGVNSTEKGDLSSESTVSRIRTEHFPLTLESARPSHTSQYLCASSSGTAKNLQYFGAGTRLSVL.

The chain combines TRBV14 with TRBJ2-3; D ambiguous. The V end was cut by 0 bases, the J end by 6 bases, with 13 bases between. CDR1 and CDR2 (germline): SGHDN, FVKESK. This CDR3 has 15 amino acids. The CDR3: CASSQDLANVDTQYF. DNA for the CDR3: TGTGCCAGCAGCCAAGATTTGGCAAATGTGGATACGCAGTATTTT.

This clone appeared a single time. V gene TRBV11-2 combines with J gene TRBJ1-3; D is unclear. Trimming took 4 bases from V and 1 from J, leaving 2 bases between them. The germline CDR1 and CDR2 sequences are SGHAT and FQNNGV. The CDR3 contains 12 residues. The CDR3 sequence: CASSYSGNTIYF. The CDR3, as DNA: TGTGCCAGCAGCTATTCTGGAAACACCATATATTTT.

The J gene is TRBJ1-1, the V gene TRBV9; maybe TRBD1 (6 bases). The V gene lost 1 base and the J gene lost 6 bases, with 13 bases spanning the gap. The germline gives CDR1 SGDLS, CDR2 YYNGEE. This CDR3 is 14 amino acids long. For the CDR3, the DNA is TGTGCCAGCAGCGTACTCGGCAGGGGCTCTGAAGCTTTCTTT. Translation gives CASSVLGRGSEAFF. The whole variable domain, remainder taken from reference TRBV9 and TRBJ1-1, is DSGVTQTPKHLITATGQRVTLRCSPRSGDLSVYWYQQSLDQGLQFLIQYYNGEERAKGNILERFSAQQFPDLHSELNLSSLELGDSALYFCASSVLGRGSEAFFGQGTRLTVV.

The chain has TRBV5-1 and TRBJ2-7, with 10 positions matching TRBD1. The CDR3 length is 15 residues. Trimming cost V 4 bases and J 6 bases; bases outside gene matches: 10. The germline V gene encodes CDR1 SGHRS and CDR2 YFSETQ. The CDR3: CASSPETGGLAEQYF. Written as DNA, the CDR3 is TGCGCCAGCAGCCCTGAGACAGGGGGCCTCGCCGAGCAGTACTTC. The complete variable domain, with remaining parts taken from reference TRBV5-1 and TRBJ2-7, reads KAGVTQTPRYLIKTRGQQVTLSCSPISGHRSVSWYQQTPGQGLQFLFEYFSETQRNKGNFPGRFSGRQFSNSRSEMNVSTLELGDSALYLCASSPETGGLAEQYFGPGTRLTVT.

The chain uses TRBV6-5 and TRBJ1-5; weak D call: TRBD1 (6 bases). The CDR3 is 15 residues long. Germline values: CDR1 MNHEY, CDR2 SVGAGI. Deletions cut 6 bases from V and 1 base from J, with 13 bases between. The CDR3 bases are TGTGCCAGCAGAAGGGGGTCACAGAGCAATCAGCCCCAGCATTTT. Its protein product is CASRRGSQSNQPQHF.

V is TRBV18 and J is TRBJ2-4; D remains ambiguous. This CDR3 comprises 16 residues. Germline CDR1 reads KGHSH; CDR2 reads LQKENI. Trimming left V 1 base short and J 5 bases short, with 15 bases between. The DNA of the CDR3 is TGTGCCAGCTCACCACTTGGTTATAACAGCGAAAACATTCAGTACTTC. As protein: CASSPLGYNSENIQYF.

This clone has only a few counts. The V call is TRBV9, the J call TRBJ1-6; D perhaps matches TRBD1 (5 bases). The CDR3 sequence is 14 residues long. Germline CDR1 and CDR2: SGDLS and YYNGEE. Trimming stripped 4 bases from V and 6 bases from J, with 11 bases between. Here the CDR3 reads CASSPGTLNSPLHF. The CDR3 region has the DNA TGTGCCAGCAGCCCCGGGACCCTTAATTCACCCCTCCACTTT.

This rearrangement joins TRBV19 to TRBJ2-5; the match to TRBD1 covers 9 bases. With V trimmed by 7 bases and J by 4 bases, 4 bases remained unmatched. The CDR3 runs 13 residues. CDR1 and CDR2 from the germline V gene are LNHDA and SQIVND (reference sequence). Here the CDR3 DNA reads TGTGCCAGTACCGCGACAGGGGGAGAGACCCAGTACTTC. This gives the protein CASTATGGETQYF.

The chain uses TRBV5-1 and TRBJ1-6, with 9 bases lining up with TRBD1. V gave up 4 bases and J gave up 0 bases; unmatched junction bases: 5. The CDR3 has 17 amino acids. Germline values: CDR1 SGHRS, CDR2 YFSETQ. CDR3 sequence reads: CASSRDRGNSYNSPLHF. Here the CDR3 DNA reads TGCGCCAGCAGCCGTGACAGGGGGAACTCCTATAATTCACCCCTCCACTTT.

The chain links TRBV11-1 to TRBJ2-7; 8 bases are shared with TRBD2. V was pared by 2 bases and J by 4 bases, with 4 bases of the junction left unmatched. CDR1 and CDR2 (germline): SGHAT, FQDESV (reference sequence). The CDR3 covers 14 residues. CDR3 sequence reads: CASSLTSGVYEQYF. The CDR3 DNA is TGTGCCAGCAGCTTAACTAGCGGAGTTTACGAGCAGTACTTC.

In its sample, this clone was seen once. This chain uses TRBV19 with TRBJ2-3; D gene ambiguous. Germline V gives CDR1 LNHDA, CDR2 SQIVND (reference sequence). V shed 7 bases and J shed 0 bases, with 14 bases lying between them. This CDR3 is built from 15 residues. CDR3 in DNA: TGTGCCAGTACCCTCAGCGCCACTAGCACAGATACGCAGTATTTT. This translates into CASTLSATSTDTQYF.